The present TCR beta chain was sequenced within a study of cytomegalovirus exposure and HLA in healthy donors. Study outcomes and limitations: HLA alleles were associated with fewer than 20,000 TCR beta sequences in a later analysis at 0.05 false discovery rate.

With 60 Vbeta and 13 Jbeta primers, the PCR was carried out. The table came from immunoSEQ multiplex PCR; TCRdb's copy has only in-frame clones and leaves some out. The sample includes approximately 100,000 clones, 81% of them seen just once. As regards this clone: Its target is not known.

The CDR3 is made up of 13 amino acids. Trimming pared 2 bases from V and 1 base from J, leaving 6 bases between. Germline V gene lookup returns CDR1 SQVTM and CDR2 ANQGSEA. The origin of this receptor is a middle-aged man in good health and CMV-seronegative. The chain has TRBV29-1 and TRBJ1-3, with D unclear. The sequencing sample was made of PBMCs. The DNA of the CDR3 is TGCAGCGTTGAACGAGTGTCTGGAAACACCATATATTTT. Residues: CSVERVSGNTIYF.